These 16 T cell receptor beta chains were sequenced from one sample in a study of T cell repertoires in cytomegalovirus infection. These TCRs' antigens remain unknown. TCRdb fed the reads into MiXCR, producing one record per CDR3 protein. The sample contains under 350,000 distinct CDR3 sequences, around 20% of which appear only once. The source material was cultured PBMCs, sampled from culture after CMV antigen stimulation. The source is a human donor in good health (CMV status not recorded). Some clones in this sample may be carry-over from other donors' samples.

Many counts were recorded for this clonotype. The rearrangement uses TRBV7-9 and TRBJ1-1; possible D gene TRBD1, 5 bases. This CDR3 region has 14 residues. V was pared by 1 base and J by 6 bases, with 12 bases between. CDR1 is SEHNR, CDR2 FQNEAQ, per germline (reference sequence). The CDR3 loop reads CASSLVRGIPEAFF. The CDR3 nucleotides are TGTGCCAGCAGCTTAGTAAGGGGAATCCCTGAAGCTTTCTTT.

This clonotype showed up many times. This sequence joins TRBV7-2 and TRBJ2-7, with TRBD1 identical over 9 bases. CDR1 SGHTA and CDR2 FQGNSA come from the germline V gene. The CDR3 loop spans 15 amino acids. The ends lost 3 bases at V and 3 bases at J; junction bases unmatched: 6. CDR3 region: CASSFIGQGFYEQYV. CDR3 coding DNA: TGTGCCAGCAGCTTTATCGGACAGGGGTTCTACGAGCAGTACGTC.

The genes are TRBV4-3 and TRBJ2-2; no clear D gene. V dropped 4 bases and J dropped 0 bases, with 12 bases sitting between them. The CDR3 loop spans 16 amino acids. Germline loops: CDR1 LGHNA, CDR2 YSLEER. In nucleotides, the CDR3 is TGCGCCAGCAGCCTTAACCCCCCTGCGAACACCGGGGAGCTGTTTTTT. This encodes CASSLNPPANTGELFF.

This clonotype was recorded many times. For the CDR3, the DNA is TGTGCCAGCAGTTACGAGTATAGGGCCGGCTCCTACGAGCAGTACTTC. It codes for CASSYEYRAGSYEQYF. This sequence joins TRBV6-5 and TRBJ2-7; no definite D call. Germline loops: CDR1 MNHEY, CDR2 SVGAGI. The CDR3 consists of 16 residues. V lost 2 bases and J 0 bases, leaving 14 bases between the germline ends.

V is TRBV30 and J is TRBJ1-1, with unresolved D. The V and J ends lost 6 bases and 1 base respectively, with 12 bases between them. The CDR3 loop spans 13 amino acids. Germline CDR1 reads GTSNPN; CDR2 reads SVGIG (reference sequence). CDR3 sequence reads: CACTVRGNTEAFF. The CDR3 DNA sequence: TGTGCCTGCACGGTCCGGGGGAACACTGAAGCTTTCTTT.

This clonotype has ten or more counts. This sequence joins TRBV7-2 and TRBJ1-3; TRBD1 might be the D (6 bases). The CDR3 length is 13 residues. Germline V gene data show CDR1 as SGHTA and CDR2 as FQGNSA. V was pared by 7 bases and J by 4 bases, with 11 bases between. The CDR3 is CASTPDRGNTIYF. DNA of the CDR3: TGTGCCAGCACCCCGGACAGAGGAAACACCATATATTTT.

This clonotype was detected only a few times. The chain has TRBV5-4 and TRBJ2-1; TRBD2 matches 14 bases. CDR1 and CDR2 from the germline V gene are SGHNT and YYREEE (reference sequence). V was pared by 4 bases and J by 9 bases, with 9 bases of the junction left unmatched. The CDR3 spans 16 residues. CDR3 amino acids: CASSPGLAGVESEQFF. CDR3 DNA sequence: TGTGCCAGCAGCCCGGGACTAGCGGGAGTTGAGAGTGAGCAGTTCTTC. The variable domain in full, completed from reference TRBV5-4 and TRBJ2-1, reads ETGVTQSPTHLIKTRGQQVTLRCSSQSGHNTVSWYQQALGQGPQFIFQYYREEENGRGNFPPRFSGLQFPNYSSELNVNALELDDSALYLCASSPGLAGVESEQFFGPGTRLTVL.

This clonotype was picked up many times. The gene calls are TRBV7-2 and TRBJ1-2, with D maybe TRBD1 (6 bases). CDR3 length equals 14 residues. Trimming stripped 3 bases from V and 5 bases from J, with 13 bases between. Germline values: CDR1 SGHTA, CDR2 FQGNSA. The CDR3 nucleotides read TGTGCCAGCAGCTTCGGGGGGCGGTTGTATGGCTACACCTTC. This encodes CASSFGGRLYGYTF.

V usage is TRBV7-2 and J usage is TRBJ2-7, with a weak D call TRBD2 (6 bases). Germline CDR1 SGHTA, CDR2 FQGNSA. The CDR3 runs to 12 residues. The V and J ends lost 5 bases and 6 bases respectively, with 11 bases between them. The CDR3 DNA sequence: TGTGCCAGCAGCCCAATGGGGGGCGAGCAGTACTTC. Protein product: CASSPMGGEQYF.

This chain uses TRBV6-5 with TRBJ2-5; perhaps TRBD2 as D (6 bases). Trimming took off 6 bases at V and 1 base at J, with 18 bases between the two ends. Germline-derived CDR1 and CDR2 are MNHEY and SVGAGI. This CDR3 has 16 residues. The CDR3 here is CASSLAGMRGQETQYF. CDR3 coding DNA: TGTGCCAGCAGCCTTGCGGGGATGAGAGGCCAAGAGACCCAGTACTTC.

This chain uses TRBV6-2 or TRBV6-3 with TRBJ2-7; TRBD2 agrees at 11 bases. With V trimmed by 5 bases and J by 4 bases, 7 bases remained unmatched. Looked up from germline, CDR1 is MNHEY and CDR2 is SVGEGT. The CDR3 spans 15 residues. DNA for the CDR3: TGTGCCAGCAGTCATCCAACTAGCGGGAGATACGAGCAGTACGTC. Its translation: CASSHPTSGRYEQYV.

This rearrangement joins TRBV7-3 to TRBJ1-4, with D unclear. V dropped 0 bases and J dropped 7 bases, with 12 bases sitting between them. There are 15 residues in the CDR3. Per germline, CDR1 SGHTA and CDR2 FQGTGA. As DNA, the CDR3 is TGTGCCAGCAGCTTAACGCGGGGTTTGGGTGAAAAACTGTTTTTT. Its translation: CASSLTRGLGEKLFF. The full variable domain, in which reference TRBV7-3 and TRBJ1-4 provide the parts outside the CDR3, is GAGVSQTPSNKVTEKGKYVELRCDPISGHTALYWYRQSLGQGPEFLIYFQGTGAADDSGLPNDRFFAVRPEGSVSTLKIQRTERGDSAVYLCASSLTRGLGEKLFFGSGTQLSVL.

This clonotype was picked up a small number of times. The chain couples TRBV27 to TRBJ2-2; 8 nucleotides align to TRBD2. The germline CDR1 and CDR2 sequences are MNHEY and SMNVEV (reference sequence). There are 15 residues in the CDR3. J lost 6 bases, V lost 5 bases, and 8 bases had no gene match. CDR3 residues: CASSGSGRGSGELFF. The CDR3 coding sequence is TGTGCCAGCAGTGGGAGCGGGAGAGGTTCCGGGGAGCTGTTTTTT.

V gene TRBV20-1 combines with J gene TRBJ2-1; D gene uncertain. The CDR3 is 14 amino acids. V shed 6 bases and J shed 6 bases, with 18 bases lying between them. CDR1 and CDR2 (germline): DFQATT, SNEGSKA (reference sequence). As DNA, the CDR3 is TGCAGTGCCCCGGACCCTGTAACCCTCAATGAGCAGTTCTTC. Amino acids: CSAPDPVTLNEQFF.

This clonotype was counted ten times or more. This chain connects TRBV6-2 or TRBV6-3 to TRBJ2-1; D unclear. Trimming removed 4 bases at V and 6 bases at J, with 7 bases between. The germline CDR1 and CDR2 sequences are MNHEY and SVGEGT. The CDR3 runs 12 residues. The chain's CDR3 is CASSSLTNEQFF. In DNA, the CDR3 is TGTGCCAGCAGTTCCCTCACCAATGAGCAGTTCTTC.

Here the CDR3 DNA reads TGTGCCAGCCAGCCCCCGACTAGCGGGTTCTACGAGCAGTACTTC. The encoded protein is CASQPPTSGFYEQYF. The chain combines TRBV6-2 or TRBV6-3 with TRBJ2-7, with 10 bases that match TRBD2. The trim removed 8 bases at V and 3 bases at J, leaving 10 bases unmatched. Germline lookup yields CDR1 MNHEY and CDR2 SVGEGT. The CDR3 has 15 residues.